This TCR beta chain was sequenced for a study of blood T cell repertoires in COVID-19. For the study at large: The samples span acute and convalescent COVID-19 from the United States, Italy and Spain.

CDR1 is WNHNN, CDR2 SYGVQD, per germline (reference sequence). CDR3 length: 16 residues. The ends were cut back, 2 bases at V and 6 bases at J, with 19 bases in the middle. Sequenced by immunoSEQ multiplex PCR; TCRdb stores in-frame clones only, minus some. The table lists about 74,000 clones, approximately 84% of them singletons. The clonotype was recovered from a man between 70 and 80 years old with acute or convalescent COVID-19. The chain recombines TRBV10-1 with TRBJ1-2; no reliable D call. Sequencing used peripheral blood. The CDR3: CASSEIGGEGMDGYTF. DNA for the CDR3: TGCGCCAGCAGTGAGATCGGCGGGGAGGGCATGGATGGCTACACCTTC.